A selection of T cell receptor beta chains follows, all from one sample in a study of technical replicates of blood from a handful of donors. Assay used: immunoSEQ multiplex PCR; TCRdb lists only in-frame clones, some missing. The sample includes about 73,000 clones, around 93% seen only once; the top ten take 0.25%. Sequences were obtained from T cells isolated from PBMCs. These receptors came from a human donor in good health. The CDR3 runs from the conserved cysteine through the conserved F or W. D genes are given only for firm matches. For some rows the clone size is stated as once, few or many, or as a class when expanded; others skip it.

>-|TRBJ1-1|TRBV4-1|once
TGCGCCAGCAGCCAAAAGGCCACCCAGGGGACGGGCAACACTGAAGCTTTCTTT
CASSQKATQGTGNTEAFF
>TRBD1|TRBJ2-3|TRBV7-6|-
TGTGCCAGCAGCTTAACGCAGGGGGTCACAGATACGCAGTATTTT
CASSLTQGVTDTQYF
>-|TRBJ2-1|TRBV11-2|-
TGTGCCAGCAGCTTAAACAGGGTCAATGAGCAGTTCTTC
CASSLNRVNEQFF
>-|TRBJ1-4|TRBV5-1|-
TGCGCCAGCAGCAGAGCAACTAATGAAAAACTGTTTTTT
CASSRATNEKLFF
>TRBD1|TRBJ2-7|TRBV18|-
TGTGCCAGCTCACCGACAGGGCAGGCGACCTACGAGCAGTACTTC
CASSPTGQATYEQYF
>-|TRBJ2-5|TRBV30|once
TGTGCCTGGACTGGGCTTCGAGAGACCCAGTACTTC
CAWTGLRETQYF
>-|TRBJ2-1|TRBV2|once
TGTGCCAGCAGTTTCGAAGGTGCTGCATCGAGGAATGAGCAGTTCTTC
CASSFEGAASRNEQFF
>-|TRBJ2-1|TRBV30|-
TGTGCCTGGAGTCTCACTCCTTACAATGAGCAGTTCTTC
CAWSLTPYNEQFF
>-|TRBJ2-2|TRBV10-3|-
TGTGCCATCAGTGAGTCGAGGGCCGAAGCCGGGGAGCTGTTTTTT
CAISESRAEAGELFF
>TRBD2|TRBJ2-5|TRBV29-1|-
TGCAGCGTTGCCCCCTTAGCGGGGCAAGAGACCCAGTACTTC
CSVAPLAGQETQYF
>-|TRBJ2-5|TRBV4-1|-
TGCGCCAGCGGTTGGCTCCCCCAAGAGACCCAGTACTTC
CASGWLPQETQYF
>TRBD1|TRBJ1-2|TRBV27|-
TGTGCCAGCAGTGTCCGCCGACAGGGTTCGTACTATGGCTACACCTTC
CASSVRRQGSYYGYTF